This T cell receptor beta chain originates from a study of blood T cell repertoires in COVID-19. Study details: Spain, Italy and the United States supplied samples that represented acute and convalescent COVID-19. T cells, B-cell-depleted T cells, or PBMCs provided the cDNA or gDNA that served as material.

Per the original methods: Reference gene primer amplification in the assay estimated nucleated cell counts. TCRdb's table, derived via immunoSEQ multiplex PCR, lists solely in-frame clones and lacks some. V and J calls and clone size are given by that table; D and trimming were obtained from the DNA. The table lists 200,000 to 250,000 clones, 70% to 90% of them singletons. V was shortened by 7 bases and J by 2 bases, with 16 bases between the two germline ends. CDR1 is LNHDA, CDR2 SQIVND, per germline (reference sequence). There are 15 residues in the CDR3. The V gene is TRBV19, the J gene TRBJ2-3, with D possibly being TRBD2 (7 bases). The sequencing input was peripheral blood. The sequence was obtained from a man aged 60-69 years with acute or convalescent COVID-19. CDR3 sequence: CASTKGGGTTDTQYF. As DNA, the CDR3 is TGTGCCAGTACCAAGGGAGGGGGAACCACAGATACGCAGTATTTT.